This T cell receptor beta chain comes out of a study of blood T cell repertoires in COVID-19. Study as a whole: The origin of the acute and convalescent COVID-19 samples was the United States, Italy and Spain. The cDNA or gDNA used as material had been derived from T cells, B-cell-depleted T cells, or PBMCs.

The V end was cut by 6 bases, the J end by 2 bases, with 11 bases between. Germline V gene data show CDR1 as MNHEY and CDR2 as SVGAGI. The CDR3 consists of 14 residues. The method was immunoSEQ multiplex PCR; TCRdb's version includes in-frame clones alone and lacks a portion of them. The repertoire holds fewer than 500,000 clones, with roughly 77% as singletons. The sequenced sample consisted of peripheral blood. The clonotype was recovered from a human donor with acute or convalescent COVID-19. The donor label of this sample is uncertain. The J gene is TRBJ2-1, the V gene TRBV6-5, with a tentative D call TRBD1 (6 bases). CDR3: CASSPRDTYNEQFF. The DNA for the CDR3 is TGTGCCAGCAGCCCCCGGGACACCTACAATGAGCAGTTCTTC.